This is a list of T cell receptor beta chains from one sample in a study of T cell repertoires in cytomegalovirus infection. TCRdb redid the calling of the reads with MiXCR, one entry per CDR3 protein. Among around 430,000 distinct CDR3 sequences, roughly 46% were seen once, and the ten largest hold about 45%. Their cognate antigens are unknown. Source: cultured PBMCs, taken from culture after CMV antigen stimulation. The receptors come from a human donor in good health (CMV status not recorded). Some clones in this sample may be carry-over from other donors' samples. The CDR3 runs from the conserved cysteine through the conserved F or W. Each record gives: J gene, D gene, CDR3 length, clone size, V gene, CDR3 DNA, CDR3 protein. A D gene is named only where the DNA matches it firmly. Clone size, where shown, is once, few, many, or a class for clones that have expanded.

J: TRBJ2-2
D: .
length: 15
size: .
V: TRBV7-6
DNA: TGTGCCAGCAGCCCAGCCTCCACGAACACCGGGGAGCTGTTTTTT
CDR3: CASSPASTNTGELFF

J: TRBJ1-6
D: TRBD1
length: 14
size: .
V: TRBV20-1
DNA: TGCAGTGCTGCAAGGGACAGCCAAAATTCACCCCTCCACTTT
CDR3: CSAARDSQNSPLHF

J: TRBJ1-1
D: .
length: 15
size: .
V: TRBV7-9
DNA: TGTGCCAGCAGCCCCGTCGGGGCCATGAACACTGAAGCTTTCTTT
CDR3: CASSPVGAMNTEAFF

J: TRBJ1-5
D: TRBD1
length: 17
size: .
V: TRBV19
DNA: TGTGCCAGTAGACATAGGGGGGGCGGACAGGTCCCTTGGGCCCAGCATTTT
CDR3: CASRHRGGGQVPWAQHF

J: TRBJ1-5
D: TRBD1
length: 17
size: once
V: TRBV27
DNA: TGTGCCAGCAGTTTATCGGTTGACAGGGTGCCCGATCAGCCCCAGCATTTT
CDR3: CASSLSVDRVPDQPQHF

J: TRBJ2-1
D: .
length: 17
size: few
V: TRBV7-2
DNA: TGTGCCAGCAGCTTACCGTTTGGCGGAGCTAACTACAATGAGCAGTTCTTC
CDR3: CASSLPFGGANYNEQFF

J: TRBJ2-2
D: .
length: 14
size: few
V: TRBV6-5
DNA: TGTGCCAGCAGTTACGACGGGGCTGGCGGGGAGCTGTTTTTT
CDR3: CASSYDGAGGELFF

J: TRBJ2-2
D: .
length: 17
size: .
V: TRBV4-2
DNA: TGTGCCAGCAGCCAAGATCGAGTCGAGGGGGGCCGGGGGGAGCTGTTTTTT
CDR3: CASSQDRVEGGRGELFF

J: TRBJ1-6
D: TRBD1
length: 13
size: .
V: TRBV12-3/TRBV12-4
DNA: TGTGCCAGCGTTGGGACAGCCTCTTCACCCCTCCACTTT
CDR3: CASVGTASSPLHF

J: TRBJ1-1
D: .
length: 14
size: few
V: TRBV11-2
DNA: TGTGCCAGCAGCTTATTTCCGGGAGGGGCTGAAGCTTTCTTT
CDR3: CASSLFPGGAEAFF

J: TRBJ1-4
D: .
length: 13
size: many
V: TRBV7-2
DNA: TGTGCCAGCAGCTTAGTAGTTGGGGAAAAACTGTTTTTT
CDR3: CASSLVVGEKLFF

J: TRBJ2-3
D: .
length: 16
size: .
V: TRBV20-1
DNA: TGCAGTGCTAGAGAGGTAGAAAGGGGATTCACAGATACGCAGTATTTT
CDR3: CSAREVERGFTDTQYF

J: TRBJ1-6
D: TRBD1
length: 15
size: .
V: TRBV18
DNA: TGTGCCAGCTCCTCAACCCGGGACAGGGGTGCCACCCTCCACTTT
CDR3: CASSSTRDRGATLHF

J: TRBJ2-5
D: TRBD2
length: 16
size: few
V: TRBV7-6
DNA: TGTGCCAGCTCCATCTTCGCTAGCGGGGGTAAAGAGACCCAGTACTTC
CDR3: CASSIFASGGKETQYF

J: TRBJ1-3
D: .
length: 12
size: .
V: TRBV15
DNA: TGTGCCACCAGGGAGCCTGGAAACACCATATATTTT
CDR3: CATREPGNTIYF

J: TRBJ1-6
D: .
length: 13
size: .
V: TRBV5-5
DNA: TGTGCCAGCAGCTTGGACAGGGTGGCACCCCTCCACTTT
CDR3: CASSLDRVAPLHF

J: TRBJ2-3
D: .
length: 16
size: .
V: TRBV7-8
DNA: TGTGCCAGCAGCTTAGCTCGAGGTTCTAGCACAGATACGCAGTATTTT
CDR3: CASSLARGSSTDTQYF

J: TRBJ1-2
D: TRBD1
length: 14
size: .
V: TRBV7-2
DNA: TGTGCCAGCAGCTTAGCGCGGAACAGGGGGACATACACCTTC
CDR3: CASSLARNRGTYTF

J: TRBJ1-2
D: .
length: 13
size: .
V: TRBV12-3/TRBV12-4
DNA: TGTGCCAGCAGTCGAGGGCAGACTGGAGGCTACACCTTC
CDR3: CASSRGQTGGYTF

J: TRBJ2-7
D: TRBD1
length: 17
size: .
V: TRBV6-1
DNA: TGTGCCAGCAGTGAAGGGATTCGCGGGACAGGGGTCTACGAGCAGTACTTC
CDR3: CASSEGIRGTGVYEQYF

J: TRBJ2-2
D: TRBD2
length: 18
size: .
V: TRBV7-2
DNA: TGTGCCAGCAGACCGCCCCTCCAAGCGGGAGTGGAGGCCGGGGAGCTGTTTTTT
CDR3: CASRPPLQAGVEAGELFF

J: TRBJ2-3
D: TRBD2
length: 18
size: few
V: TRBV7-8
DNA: TGTGCCAGCAGCTTAGTACTAGCGGGGGGGATGAGCACAGATACGCAGTATTTT
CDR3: CASSLVLAGGMSTDTQYF

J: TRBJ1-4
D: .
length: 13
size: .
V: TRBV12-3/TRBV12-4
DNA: TGTGCCAGCAGCCCCAGGGAGGAAGAAAAACTGTTTTTT
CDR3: CASSPREEEKLFF

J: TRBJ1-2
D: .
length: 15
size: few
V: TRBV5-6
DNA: TGTGCCAGCAGCTTGCGGCCGGGATTGGACTATGGCTACACCTTC
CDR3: CASSLRPGLDYGYTF

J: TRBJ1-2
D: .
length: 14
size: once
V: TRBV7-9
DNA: TGTGCCAGCAGCTTATCCGCCCAATCCTATGGCTACACCTTC
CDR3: CASSLSAQSYGYTF

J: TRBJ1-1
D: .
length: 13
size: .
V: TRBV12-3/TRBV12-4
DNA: TGTGCCAGCAGTATAATGGAGCGCACTGAAGCTTTCTTT
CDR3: CASSIMERTEAFF

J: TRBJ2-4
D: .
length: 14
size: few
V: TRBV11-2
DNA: TGTGCCAGCAGCTTAAATGGGATAGCGAACATTCAGTACTTC
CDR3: CASSLNGIANIQYF

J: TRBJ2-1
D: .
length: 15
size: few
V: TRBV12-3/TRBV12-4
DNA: TGTGCCAGCAGAATGAGGGAGTGGGGATACAATGAGCAGTTCTTC
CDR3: CASRMREWGYNEQFF

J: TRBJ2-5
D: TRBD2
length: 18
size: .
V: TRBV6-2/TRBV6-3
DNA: TGTGCCAGCAGTTACCCACTAGCGGGAGGAGTCGGCGGGGAGACCCAGTACTTC
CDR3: CASSYPLAGGVGGETQYF

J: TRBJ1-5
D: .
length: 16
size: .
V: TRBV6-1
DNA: TGTGCCAGCAGTGGTCAACAGGGAACGGGCAATCAGCCCCAGCATTTT
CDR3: CASSGQQGTGNQPQHF

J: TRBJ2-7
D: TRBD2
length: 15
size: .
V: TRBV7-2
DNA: TGTGCCAGCAGCTCGACTAGCGGGTTGACGTACGAGCAGTACTTC
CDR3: CASSSTSGLTYEQYF

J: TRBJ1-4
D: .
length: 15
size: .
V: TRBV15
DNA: TGTGCCACCAGCAGGACGGGGCTTAATAATGAAAAACTGTTTTTT
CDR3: CATSRTGLNNEKLFF

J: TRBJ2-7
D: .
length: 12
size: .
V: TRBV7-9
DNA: TGTGCCAGCAGCCCCCCGGACTACGAGCAGTACTTC
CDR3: CASSPPDYEQYF

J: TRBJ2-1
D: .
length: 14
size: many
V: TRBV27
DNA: TGTGCCAGCAGTCTACCTAGCTCCTACAATGAGCAGTTCTTC
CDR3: CASSLPSSYNEQFF

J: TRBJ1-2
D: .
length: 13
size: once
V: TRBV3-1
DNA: TGTGCCAGCAGCCAAGCGGACACAGATGGCTACACCTTC
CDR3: CASSQADTDGYTF

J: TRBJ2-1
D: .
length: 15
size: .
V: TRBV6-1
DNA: TGTGCCAGCAATACAGGTTATGGGTCCTACAATGAGCAGTTCTTC
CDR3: CASNTGYGSYNEQFF

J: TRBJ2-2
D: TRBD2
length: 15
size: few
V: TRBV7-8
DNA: TGTGCCAGCAGCCTGATAGCGGGAGGGGCCGGGGAGCTGTTTTTT
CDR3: CASSLIAGGAGELFF

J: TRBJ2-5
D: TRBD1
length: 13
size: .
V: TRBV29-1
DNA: TGCAGCGGAGGACGGGACAGCTCGGAGACCCAGTACTTC
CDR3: CSGGRDSSETQYF

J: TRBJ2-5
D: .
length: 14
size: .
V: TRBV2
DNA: TGTGCCAGCAGGATGGGACCGACCCAAGAGACCCAGTACTTC
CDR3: CASRMGPTQETQYF

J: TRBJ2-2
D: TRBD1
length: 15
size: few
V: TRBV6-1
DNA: TGTGCCAGCAGTACAAGGGGGCGGAACACCGGGGAGCTGTTTTTT
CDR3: CASSTRGRNTGELFF

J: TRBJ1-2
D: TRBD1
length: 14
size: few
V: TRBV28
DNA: TGTGCCAGCACCAACGCCCGACAGGGTTATGGCTACACCTTC
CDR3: CASTNARQGYGYTF

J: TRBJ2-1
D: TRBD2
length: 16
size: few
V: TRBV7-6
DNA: TGTGCCAGCACCCCCGGGACTAGCGGGGAAAACAATGAGCAGTTCTTC
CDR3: CASTPGTSGENNEQFF

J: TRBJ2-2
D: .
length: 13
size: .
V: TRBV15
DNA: TGTGCCACCAGCAGAGATAGGAGCGGGGAGCTGTTTTTT
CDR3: CATSRDRSGELFF

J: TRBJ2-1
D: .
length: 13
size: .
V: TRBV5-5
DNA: TGTGCCAGCAGCTTCCTGCAACACAATGAGCAGTTCTTC
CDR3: CASSFLQHNEQFF

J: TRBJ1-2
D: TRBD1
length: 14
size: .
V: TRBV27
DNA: TGTGCCAGCAGCCGACAGGGGCCCCGTTATGGCTACACCTTC
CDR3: CASSRQGPRYGYTF

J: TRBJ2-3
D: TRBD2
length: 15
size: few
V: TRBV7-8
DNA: TGTGCCAGCAGCCTCGAAGCGGGAGGGTCAGATACGCAGTATTTT
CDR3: CASSLEAGGSDTQYF

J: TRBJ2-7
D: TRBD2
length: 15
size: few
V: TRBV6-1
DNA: TGTGCCAGCACCCCAATGACTAGCGGAAGCTACGAGCAGTACTTC
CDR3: CASTPMTSGSYEQYF

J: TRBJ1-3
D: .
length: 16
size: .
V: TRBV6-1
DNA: TGTGCCAGCAGTGAAAAGCGGGGCCAGGGCTATGGCACCATATATTTT
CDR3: CASSEKRGQGYGTIYF

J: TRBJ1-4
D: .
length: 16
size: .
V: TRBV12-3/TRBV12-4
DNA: TGTGCCAGCACTCCCGTGGGGGGTGCAACTAATGAAAAACTGTTTTTT
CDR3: CASTPVGGATNEKLFF

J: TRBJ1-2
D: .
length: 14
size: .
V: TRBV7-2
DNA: TGTGCCAGCAGCTTAGCGCAGCCGGGGGGAGGCTACACCTTC
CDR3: CASSLAQPGGGYTF

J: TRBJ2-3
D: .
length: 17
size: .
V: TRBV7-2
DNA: TGTGCCAGCAGCTTACCGGGGCTTAGTATTCGTGCAGATACGCAGTATTTT
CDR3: CASSLPGLSIRADTQYF

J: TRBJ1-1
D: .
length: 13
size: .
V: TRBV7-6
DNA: TGTGCCAGCAGCTTTTTAGGCTCCACTGAAGCTTTCTTT
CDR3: CASSFLGSTEAFF